Here is one T cell receptor beta chain with its context. What it binds is unknown. This sample stems from a study of cytomegalovirus exposure and HLA in healthy donors. At the level of the study: An early release of data contained around 80 million unique TCRs, which came from HLA-typed donors. Study-wide findings and caveats: The authors later linked a missense DCLRE1C variant to TCR beta V- and J-gene trimming.

V gave up 5 bases and J gave up 10 bases; unmatched junction bases: 9. The CDR3 length is 14 residues. Germline V lookup: CDR1 KGHSH, CDR2 LQKENI. Use of 60 Vbeta and 13 Jbeta primers characterized the PCR. Sequencing used immunoSEQ multiplex PCR; TCRdb keeps in-frame clones, though not all of them. The table includes roughly 100,000 clones, less than 90% detected once. This TCR was recovered from a man in his forties in good health and CMV-seronegative. V gene TRBV18 combines with J gene TRBJ2-7; TRBD2 matches at 12 bases. Sequencing was performed on PBMCs. The CDR3 DNA sequence: TGTGCCAGCTCAGCGACTAGCGGGGGATCGGGACAGTACTTC. This encodes CASSATSGGSGQYF.